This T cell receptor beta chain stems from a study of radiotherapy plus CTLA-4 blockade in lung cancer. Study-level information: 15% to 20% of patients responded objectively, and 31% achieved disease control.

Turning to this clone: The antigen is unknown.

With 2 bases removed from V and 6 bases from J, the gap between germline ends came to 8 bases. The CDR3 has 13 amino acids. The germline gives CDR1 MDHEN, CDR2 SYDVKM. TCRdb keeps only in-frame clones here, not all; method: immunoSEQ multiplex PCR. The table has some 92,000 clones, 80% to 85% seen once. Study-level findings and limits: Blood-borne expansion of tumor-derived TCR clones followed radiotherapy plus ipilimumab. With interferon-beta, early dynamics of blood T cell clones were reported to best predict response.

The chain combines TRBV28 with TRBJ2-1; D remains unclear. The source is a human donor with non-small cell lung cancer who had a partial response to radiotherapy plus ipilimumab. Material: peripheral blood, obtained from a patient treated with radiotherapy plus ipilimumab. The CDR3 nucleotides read TGTGCCAGCAGTTTACCCGGCGGCAATGAGCAGTTCTTC. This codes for CASSLPGGNEQFF. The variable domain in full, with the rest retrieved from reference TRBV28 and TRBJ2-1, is DVKVTQSSRYLVKRTGEKVFLECVQDMDHENMFWYRQDPGLGLRLIYFSYDVKMKEKGDIPEGYSVSREKKERFSLILESASTNQTSMYLCASSLPGGNEQFFGPGTRLTVL.